These T cell receptor beta chains were read from a single sample in a study of OX40 agonist ivuxolimab in advanced cancers. Generated by immunoSEQ multiplex PCR, the TCRdb table keeps only in-frame clones and is missing some. The table shows about 61,000 clones, with 87% occurring only once. The starting material was CD4+ or CD8+ T cells sorted from blood, obtained in a trial of the OX40 agonist ivuxolimab. The source of these receptors is an adult with an advanced solid tumor such as melanoma, head and neck, liver or kidney cancer. Both conserved end residues are part of each CDR3.

TRBV15	TRBJ1-1	CATSRGQGGYTEAFF
TRBV4-2	TRBJ2-6	CASSKEEGASSGANVLTF
TRBV18	TRBJ1-1	CASSPPRGGLVGTEAFF
TRBV4-1	TRBJ2-4	CASSQDDPSGGATAKNIQYF
TRBV5-1	TRBJ2-7	CASSLAARVIGYEQYF
TRBV7-9	TRBJ1-1	CASSLHSGRDTEAFF
TRBV18	TRBJ1-1	CASSSFTEGLMNTEAFF
TRBV19	TRBJ1-2	CASQQGNYGYTF
TRBV10-3	TRBJ2-2	CAISESNGQGAGELFF
TRBV11-3	TRBJ2-7	CASSPPVISGPYEQYF
TRBV9	TRBJ1-1	CASSVSLRTATNSMNTEAFF
TRBV18	TRBJ1-2	CASSPGEGYTF
TRBV11-1	TRBJ1-6	CASSLLRSQGLNSPLHF
TRBV5-1	TRBJ1-1	CASSLAGQGGGNTEAFF
TRBV5-6	TRBJ2-3	CASSWDSTDTQYF
TRBV6-1	TRBJ2-7	CASKFQVSYEQYF
TRBV6-6	TRBJ2-2	CASLAGTLSAGELFF
TRBV7-2	TRBJ1-5	CASSSGQKYQPQHF
TRBV4-2	TRBJ2-7	CASSQDLGGSGYEQYF
TRBV14	TRBJ2-3	CASGNTDTQYF
TRBV18	TRBJ1-1	CASSRPRSGRKNTEAFF
TRBV18	TRBJ2-5	CASSPLLSGETQYF
TRBV2	TRBJ2-7	CASIGGGGYEQYF
TRBV5-4	TRBJ2-2	CASSLAAGTNTGELFF
TRBV15	TRBJ2-5	CATSRDDREWETQYF
TRBV27	TRBJ1-3	CASSSSGSGNTIYF